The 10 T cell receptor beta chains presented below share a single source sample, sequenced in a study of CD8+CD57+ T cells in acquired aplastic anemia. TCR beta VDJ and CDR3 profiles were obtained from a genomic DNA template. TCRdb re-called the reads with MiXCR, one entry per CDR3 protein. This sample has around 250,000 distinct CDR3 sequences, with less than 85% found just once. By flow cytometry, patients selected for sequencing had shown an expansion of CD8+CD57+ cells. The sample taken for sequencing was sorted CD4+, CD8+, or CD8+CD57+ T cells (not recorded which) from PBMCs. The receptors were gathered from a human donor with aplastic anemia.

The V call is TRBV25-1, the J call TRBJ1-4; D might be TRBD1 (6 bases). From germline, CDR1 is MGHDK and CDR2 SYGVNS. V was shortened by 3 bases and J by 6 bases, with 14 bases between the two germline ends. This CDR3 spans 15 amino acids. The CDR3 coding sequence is TGTGCCAGCAGTGACTGGCTAAGGGGGGATGAAAAACTGTTTTTT. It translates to CASSDWLRGDEKLFF.

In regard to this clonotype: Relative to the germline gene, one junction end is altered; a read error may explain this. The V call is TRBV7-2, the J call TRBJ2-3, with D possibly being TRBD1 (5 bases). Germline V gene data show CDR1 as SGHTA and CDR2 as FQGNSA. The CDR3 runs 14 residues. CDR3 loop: CASSPATGSTTGHF. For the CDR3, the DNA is TGTGCCAGCAGCCCAGCTACAGGCAGCACTACGGGCCATTTT.

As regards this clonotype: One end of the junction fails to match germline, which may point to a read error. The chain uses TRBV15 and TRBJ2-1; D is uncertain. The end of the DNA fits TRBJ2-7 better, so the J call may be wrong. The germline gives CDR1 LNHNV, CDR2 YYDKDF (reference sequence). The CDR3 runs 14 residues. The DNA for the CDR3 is TGTGCCAGCAGCTTCCCGCGCCTCGGCTATGAGCAGTACTTC. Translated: CASSFPRLGYEQYF.

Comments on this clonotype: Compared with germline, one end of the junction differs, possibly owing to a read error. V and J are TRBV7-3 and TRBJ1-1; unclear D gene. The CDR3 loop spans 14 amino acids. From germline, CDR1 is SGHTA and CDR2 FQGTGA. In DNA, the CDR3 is TGCGCCAGCAGCTTGGTTCCCGCTAATACTGAAGCTTTCTTT. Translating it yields CASSLVPANTEAFF.

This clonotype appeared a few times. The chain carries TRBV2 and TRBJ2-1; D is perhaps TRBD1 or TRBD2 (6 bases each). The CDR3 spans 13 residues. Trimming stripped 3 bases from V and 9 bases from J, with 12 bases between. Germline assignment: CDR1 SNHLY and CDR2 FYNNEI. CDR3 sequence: CASSDGGLGEQFF. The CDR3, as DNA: TGTGCCAGCAGTGATGGGGGGCTAGGTGAGCAGTTCTTC.

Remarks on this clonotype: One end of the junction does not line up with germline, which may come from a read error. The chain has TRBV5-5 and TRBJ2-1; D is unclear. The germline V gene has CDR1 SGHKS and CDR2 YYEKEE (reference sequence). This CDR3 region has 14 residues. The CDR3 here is CASSVAGPSNEQFF. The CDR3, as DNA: TGCGCCAGCAGCGTGGCCGGACCATCCAATGAGCAGTTCTTC.

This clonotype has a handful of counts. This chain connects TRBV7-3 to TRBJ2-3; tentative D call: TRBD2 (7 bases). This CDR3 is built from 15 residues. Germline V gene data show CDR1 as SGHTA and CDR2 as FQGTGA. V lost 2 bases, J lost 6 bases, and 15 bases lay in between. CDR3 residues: CASSLAGGGGDTQYF. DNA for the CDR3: TGTGCCAGCAGCTTAGCTGGCGGGGGCGGCGATACGCAGTATTTT.

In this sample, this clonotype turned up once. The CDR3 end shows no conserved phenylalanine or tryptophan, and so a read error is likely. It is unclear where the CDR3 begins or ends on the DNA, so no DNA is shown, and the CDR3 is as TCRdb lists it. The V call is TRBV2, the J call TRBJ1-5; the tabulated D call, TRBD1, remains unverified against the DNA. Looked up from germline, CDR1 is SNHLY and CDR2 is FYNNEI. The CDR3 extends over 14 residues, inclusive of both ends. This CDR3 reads CASGDGGTDTPHFC.

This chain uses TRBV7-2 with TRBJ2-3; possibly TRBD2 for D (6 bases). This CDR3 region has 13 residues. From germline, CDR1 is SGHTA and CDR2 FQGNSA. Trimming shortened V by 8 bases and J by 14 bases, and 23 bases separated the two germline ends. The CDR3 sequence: CASGDGGGPDTYF. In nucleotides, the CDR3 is TGTGCCAGCGGGGACGGGGGAGGACCTGATACGTATTTT.

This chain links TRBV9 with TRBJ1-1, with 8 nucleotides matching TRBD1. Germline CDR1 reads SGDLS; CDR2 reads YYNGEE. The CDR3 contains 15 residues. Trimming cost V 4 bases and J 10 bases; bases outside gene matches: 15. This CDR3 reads CASSFKLRGLQSAFF. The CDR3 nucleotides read TGTGCCAGCAGCTTCAAGCTCAGGGGGCTACAATCAGCTTTCTTT.